This record looks at one T cell receptor (beta chain) sequence and its context. This clonotype was observed a handful of times. The clone's antigen remains unknown. Base qualities were left out, and no much larger clone turns up one base away. V drops 4 bases and J drops 1 base, leaving 16 bases in between. The germline V gene provides CDR1 MGHRA and CDR2 YSYEKL. Its CDR3 holds 16 amino acids, cysteine through phenylalanine. Here the CDR3 DNA is all that survives: 48 bases in frame from base 1. This record comes from a study of T cells in Graves' hyperthyroidism and ophthalmopathy (dated by TCRdb to between 2017 and 2020). General notes on the study: Peripheral blood samples were taken at initial diagnosis, before any treatment was given. The roughly 99 discovery patients were divided at random into training and test sets in a 7:3 ratio. The paper describes TCR Vbeta CDR3 sequencing of 135 peripheral blood samples, made up of about 41 ophthalmopathy patients, over 70 hyperthyroidism patients and roughly 17 progressor patients. A discovery cohort of around 98 patients, 43 with Graves' ophthalmopathy and approximately 55 with stable Graves' hyperthyroidism, was used to find distinguishing TCR V-J signatures. After sampling, hyperthyroidism patients received methimazole starting at 30 mg daily, and ophthalmopathy patients received high-dose intravenous methylprednisolone. In more than 5 Graves' hyperthyroidism patients, the study also compared T-cell repertoires from thyroid tissue with T-cell repertoires from blood. Whether ophthalmopathy could be predicted prospectively was tested in an independent validation cohort made up of 18 to 20 hyperthyroidism patients plus 17 patients who later progressed to ophthalmopathy. Broad study findings and their caveats: Sample size was not statistically predetermined, and investigators were not blinded to group allocation. Most expanded thyroid clonotypes (frequency above 0.001) were also detected in blood, a finding suggesting that blood repertoires may reflect thyroid immune responses. Ophthalmopathy was separated from stable hyperthyroidism by a 13 V-J signature model, with 87.88% sensitivity and approximately 81% specificity obtained in cross-validation and 80%/75% obtained in testing. In validation, the model predicted progression to ophthalmopathy a median of 6.5 months before onset, with about 70% sensitivity and roughly 72% specificity.

Stable Graves' hyperthyroidism was defined as the absence of progression to ophthalmopathy over 18 months of follow-up. Hyperthyroidism patients were newly diagnosed, with disease duration under 2 months, and aged 18 to 65 years. Exclusion was applied to patients with uncontrolled infections, other autoimmune diseases, pregnancy or lactation. Diagnoses relied on clinical symptoms, serum thyroxine and TRAb, thyroid ultrasound and orbital computed tomography. Ficoll-Paque density gradient centrifugation was used to isolate PBMCs from around 10 ml of fresh peripheral blood. Trizol reagent was used to extract total RNA, and RNA quality was then checked on an Agilent 2100 Bioanalyzer. TCR beta CDR3 regions were amplified from RNA transcripts. A first-round RT-PCR of the TCR CDR3 used the HTBI primer set with the Qiagen OneStep RT-PCR kit. A second multiplex PCR round built the libraries, followed by size selection and purification. The libraries were sequenced on an Illumina HiSeq2000 using paired-end 100 bp reads. On the authors' methods: SOAPnuke was used to process the raw data, removing reads that contained adapters or uncalled bases, had a mean Phred below 15, or lacked an exact match to the constant primer or identifier. High-quality paired reads were merged with COPE v1.2.5, and unique nucleotide sequences were defined as clonotypes. MiTCR v1.1 was used to align clonotypes to the IMGT TRBV, TRBD and TRBJ reference segments. The analysis included only V-J combinations with a frequency above 0.0001, which together covered roughly 99% of the repertoires. A TCS score was defined as the ratio of F50 (clonal expansion) to E x V (chaos), with BLOSUM62-based TCRdist applied between CDR3 peptides within each V-J. Welch's t-statistics and random forest reduced just over 500 V-J features to about 13, which were used in a naive Bayes classifier (R e1071). Through fastp at Q25 and MiXCR, TCRdb rebuilt clones from the public reads, retaining in-frame beta chains. Identical CDR3 proteins give one entry, which carries the most common genes and DNA. What appears here as the V and J calls and clone size reflects TCRdb's work, not the paper's. Here the sample has 340,000 or so distinct CDR3 sequences; roughly 20% occur a single time. Of the sample, approximately 54% falls within the top ten clones.

The sequence was obtained from a woman aged 50 to 65 with Graves' hyperthyroidism. The rearrangement combines TRBV4-1 with TRBJ1-2; possibly the D gene is TRBD1, per 5 matching bases. The source material was blood. For the CDR3, the sequence is CASSLVHGAVNYGYTF. The nucleotide sequence is TGCGCCAGCAGCCTAGTTCACGGGGCAGTTAACTATGGCTACACCTTC.